Listed here is a single TCR beta chain. The target antigen is unknown. This specimen belongs to a study of cytomegalovirus exposure and HLA in healthy donors. Trimming removed 2 bases from V and 0 bases from J, with 8 bases in between. Germline-derived CDR1 and CDR2 are SNHLY and FYNNEI. The CDR3 consists of 16 residues. The PCR used 60 Vbeta and 13 Jbeta primers. Data came from immunoSEQ multiplex PCR; TCRdb stores just in-frame clones and leaves some out. This sample's table has around 34,000 clones. Broader study findings: As a later analysis showed, a missense DCLRE1C variant was linked to trimming of TCR beta V- and J-genes. Earlier analysis looked at TCR beta V segments, and most were productive about 90% or about 30% of the time.

Sequencing used PBMCs. The sequence derives from a woman in her thirties or forties in good health and CMV-seropositive. The gene calls are TRBV2 and TRBJ1-6, with D uncertain. CDR3 coding DNA: TGTGCCAGCAGTGAACAGGCGAGCTCCTATAATTCACCCCTCCACTTT. It yields the protein CASSEQASSYNSPLHF.